The 8 T cell receptor beta chains below come from one sample, sequenced in a study of T cell responses to AZD1222 COVID-19 vaccine. The data were produced by immunoSEQ multiplex PCR, yet TCRdb's version contains in-frame clones alone and is incomplete. In the table there are about 57,000 clones, approximately 86% of which are singletons. Source: peripheral blood, taken on day 0 of AZD1222 vaccination. The receptors were gathered from an adult in good health.

The V gene is TRBV6-1, the J gene TRBJ1-1, with 7 bases identical to TRBD1. This CDR3 is 15 amino acids long. Trimming removed 3 bases from V and 3 bases from J; junction bases left unmatched: 7. Germline V lookup: CDR1 MNHNS, CDR2 SASEGT. As DNA, the CDR3 is TGTGCCAGCAGTGAGGAACGACAGGGAGACACTGAAGCTTTCTTT. This encodes CASSEERQGDTEAFF.

With regard to this clone: At one end the junction does not follow the germline gene, possibly because of a read error. The CDR3 loop reads CAWSVREGLAENF. The CDR3 nucleotides are TGTGCCTGGAGTGTACGGGAGGGACTAGCGGAGAACTTC. The gene calls are TRBV30 and TRBJ2-7, with 11 bases that match TRBD2. Per germline, CDR1 GTSNPN and CDR2 SVGIG (reference sequence). This CDR3 has 13 amino acids.

This chain's CDR3 is CASSPPTGGNEQYF. DNA for the CDR3: TGTGCCAGCTCACCCCCGACAGGGGGCAACGAGCAGTACTTC. The V gene is TRBV18, the J gene TRBJ2-7; 10 nucleotides match TRBD1. The CDR3 length is 14 residues. The V gene's germline CDR1 is KGHSH and CDR2 LQKENI. Losses at the gene ends were 3 bases for V and 5 bases for J; bases not matched to a gene: 4. Supplemented by reference TRBV18 and TRBJ2-7, the full variable domain reads NAGVMQNPRHLVRRRGQEARLRCSPMKGHSHVYWYRQLPEEGLKFMVYLQKENIIDESGMPKERFSAEFPKEGPSILRIQQVVRGDSAAYFCASSPPTGGNEQYFGPGTRLTVT.

The rearrangement uses TRBV27 and TRBJ2-7; D call uncertain. The CDR3 runs 13 residues. V was clipped by 3 bases and J by 4 bases, with 10 bases between them. Germline CDR1 is MNHEY and CDR2 is SMNVEV (reference sequence). The CDR3 loop is CASSFSAKYEQYF. In DNA, the CDR3 is TGTGCCAGCAGTTTCTCAGCGAAGTACGAGCAGTACTTC.

The rearrangement links TRBV4-1 to TRBJ2-7; 8 nucleotides align to TRBD2. The CDR3 extends over 19 amino acids. After removal of 4 bases from V and 3 bases from J, the junction contained 20 bases not matched to a gene. The germline V gene has CDR1 MGHRA and CDR2 YSYEKL. Written as DNA, the CDR3 is TGCGCCAGCAGCCCCGGTCGGATCAGAGCGGGAGTCTTACTCTACGAGCAGTACTTC. Protein: CASSPGRIRAGVLLYEQYF.

The chain links TRBV7-9 to TRBJ1-6; D is ambiguous. Trimming left V 1 base short and J 7 bases short, with 8 bases between. The CDR3 is made up of 14 amino acids. Per the germline V gene, CDR1 is SEHNR and CDR2 is FQNEAQ (reference sequence). CDR3 DNA: TGTGCCAGCAGCTTAGAGGAGGGAAATTCACCCCTCCACTTT. It specifies CASSLEEGNSPLHF.

V and J are TRBV6-6 and TRBJ2-4; 8 bases line up with TRBD1. J lost 9 bases, V lost 6 bases, and 13 bases had no gene match. CDR1 MNHNY and CDR2 SVGAGI come from the germline V gene (reference sequence). The CDR3 consists of 15 residues. CDR3 coding DNA: TGTGCCAGCAGGACCGACAGGGGAGGAACGGTCATTCAGTACTTC. Its protein is CASRTDRGGTVIQYF.

V is TRBV4-2 and J is TRBJ2-7; D gene uncertain. Germline lookup yields CDR1 LGHNA and CDR2 YNFKEQ. V was pared by 5 bases and J by 5 bases, with 16 bases between. The CDR3 runs 14 residues. In DNA, the CDR3 is TGTGCCAGCAGCTCCGATACCAATCCCGACGAGCAGTACTTC. Translating gives CASSSDTNPDEQYF.